Shown below are 6 T cell receptor beta chains from a single sample sequenced in a study of blood T cell repertoires in COVID-19. Sequencing was performed with immunoSEQ multiplex PCR; in TCRdb, only in-frame clones are kept and a portion is missing. The profile shows around 220,000 clones, roughly 89% of them singletons. The sequenced sample was PBMCs or T cells enriched from blood (not recorded which). These receptors all stem from a man aged 25 to 40 who had been exposed to COVID-19.

This clone was picked up a small number of times. The CDR3 nucleotides read TGTGCCAGCAGTCCTCCGACAGGAATCAATTCACCCCTCCACTTT. This sequence encodes CASSPPTGINSPLHF. The V gene is TRBV28, the J gene TRBJ1-6; TRBD1 might be the D (6 bases). Germline V lookup: CDR1 MDHEN, CDR2 SYDVKM. Trimming stripped 5 bases from V and 7 bases from J, with 15 bases between. This CDR3 comprises 15 residues.

The chain employs TRBV14 and TRBJ2-7, with a tentative D call TRBD1 (5 bases). V was clipped by 1 base and J by 3 bases, with 13 bases between them. Germline V lookup: CDR1 SGHDN, CDR2 FVKESK. The CDR3 length is 15 residues. In DNA, the CDR3 is TGTGCCAGCAGCCAAGGATATAGGGGAATCTACGAGCAGTACTTC. This translates into CASSQGYRGIYEQYF. Combining the CDR3 with reference TRBV14 and TRBJ2-7 gives the whole variable domain EAGVTQFPSHSVIEKGQTVTLRCDPISGHDNLYWYRRVMGKEIKFLLHFVKESKQDESGMPNNRFLAERTGGTYSTLKVQPAELEDSGVYFCASSQGYRGIYEQYFGPGTRLTVT.

This rearrangement joins TRBV6-1 to TRBJ1-1, with D perhaps TRBD1 (5 bases). This CDR3 spans 15 amino acids. Germline CDR1 is MNHNS and CDR2 is SASEGT. V lost 0 bases to trimming and J lost 1 base, with 9 bases between them. Written as DNA, the CDR3 is TGTGCCAGCAGTGAAGCCCCTACAGGGAACACTGAAGCTTTCTTT. Translation gives CASSEAPTGNTEAFF.

The V and J genes are TRBV7-9 and TRBJ1-4; weak D call: TRBD1 (6 bases). Per the germline V gene, CDR1 is SEHNR and CDR2 is FQNEAQ (reference sequence). V shed 5 bases and J shed 8 bases, with 15 bases lying between them. The CDR3 consists of 14 residues. DNA for the CDR3: TGTGCCAGCAGCCCAGGACAGACGCTCGAAAAACTGTTTTTT. Translating it yields CASSPGQTLEKLFF.

This clone was detected only once. This chain joins TRBV19 and TRBJ2-1; possible D gene TRBD2, 5 bases. CDR3 size: 15 residues. With 7 bases removed from V and 5 bases from J, the gap between germline ends came to 18 bases. Per the germline V gene, CDR1 is LNHDA and CDR2 is SQIVND (reference sequence). The CDR3 sequence is CASTQGGEINNEQFF. The CDR3 DNA sequence: TGTGCCAGTACCCAAGGTGGGGAGATAAACAATGAGCAGTTCTTC.

The chain recombines TRBV3-1 (or the pseudogene TRBV3-2) with TRBJ2-7; a possible D gene is TRBD1 (5 bases). The CDR3 is 14 amino acids. In germline, CDR1 is LGHDT, CDR2 YNNKEL (reference sequence). Trimming took 1 base from V and 2 from J, leaving 9 bases between them. DNA of the CDR3: TGTGCCAGCAGCCAAGGGTCAGGGCCCTACGAGCAGTACTTC. It is translated as CASSQGSGPYEQYF.